A selection of T cell receptor beta chains follows, all from one sample in a study of T cell changes during pregnancy in multiple sclerosis. Clones were read by immunoSEQ multiplex PCR, and TCRdb kept only the in-frame ones, dropping some. Of 75,000 to 100,000 clones detected, 91% appear once; the ten largest clones hold around 1.7%. This material consisted of peripheral blood, taken after pregnancy. These receptors were obtained from a female donor in good health, enrolled as a control in a pregnancy study. CDR3s include the opening cysteine and the closing phenylalanine or tryptophan. A D gene is named only where the DNA matches it firmly. Not every row has a clone size; where given, it reads once, few, many or a size class.

j_gene: TRBJ1-4; abundance: .; v_gene: TRBV6-5; d_gene: .; CDR3nt: TGTGCCAGCAGTTACGGCAGGAAGGATGAAAAACTGTTTTTT; CDR3aa: CASSYGRKDEKLFF
j_gene: TRBJ2-6; abundance: .; v_gene: TRBV5-4; d_gene: .; CDR3nt: TGTGCCAGCAGCTTGGAAGTGGCATCCGCCAACGTCCTGACTTTC; CDR3aa: CASSLEVASANVLTF
j_gene: TRBJ1-4; abundance: .; v_gene: TRBV18; d_gene: .; CDR3nt: TGTGCCAGCTCACCAGTACAGGATGAAAAACTGTTTTTT; CDR3aa: CASSPVQDEKLFF
j_gene: TRBJ1-1; abundance: once; v_gene: TRBV19; d_gene: .; CDR3nt: TGTGCCAGTACGTCGAGGAACACTGAAGCTTTCTTT; CDR3aa: CASTSRNTEAFF
j_gene: TRBJ2-7; abundance: .; v_gene: TRBV6-5; d_gene: .; CDR3nt: TGTGCCAGCCTCCGGGACACTAGTTCCTACGAGCAGTACTTC; CDR3aa: CASLRDTSSYEQYF
j_gene: TRBJ1-3; abundance: .; v_gene: TRBV4-3; d_gene: TRBD1; CDR3nt: TGCGCCAGCAGCCATGGACTCGGGACAGACTCTGGAAACACCATATATTTT; CDR3aa: CASSHGLGTDSGNTIYF
j_gene: TRBJ2-7; abundance: .; v_gene: TRBV20-1; d_gene: .; CDR3nt: TGCAGTGCTAGAGAGGCCCTCTGGCAGTACTTC; CDR3aa: CSAREALWQYF
j_gene: TRBJ1-2; abundance: .; v_gene: TRBV10-3; d_gene: TRBD1; CDR3nt: TGTGCCATCAGTGAGTCCGGGGTCAGGGGGCAGGATGGCTACACCTTC; CDR3aa: CAISESGVRGQDGYTF
j_gene: TRBJ2-7; abundance: .; v_gene: TRBV4-2; d_gene: TRBD2; CDR3nt: TGTGCCAGCAGCCAAGAGGGGACTAGCAGGTACGAGCAGTACTTC; CDR3aa: CASSQEGTSRYEQYF
j_gene: TRBJ1-2; abundance: .; v_gene: TRBV7-2; d_gene: TRBD1; CDR3nt: TGTGCCAGCAGCACCTCACAGGGGAACTATGGCTACACCTTC; CDR3aa: CASSTSQGNYGYTF
j_gene: TRBJ1-1; abundance: few; v_gene: TRBV6-1; d_gene: TRBD1; CDR3nt: TGTGCCAGTACAACAGGGGTTCGGGTTGAAGCTTTCTTT; CDR3aa: CASTTGVRVEAFF
j_gene: TRBJ1-2; abundance: .; v_gene: TRBV6-4; d_gene: .; CDR3nt: TGTGCCAGCAGGGCCGAGGACACGACGTACTATGGCTACACCTTC; CDR3aa: CASRAEDTTYYGYTF
j_gene: TRBJ1-4; abundance: .; v_gene: TRBV2; d_gene: TRBD1; CDR3nt: TGTGCCAGCAGTGAAAAGACAGGGAAAGAAAAACTGTTTTTT; CDR3aa: CASSEKTGKEKLFF
j_gene: TRBJ1-2; abundance: .; v_gene: TRBV27; d_gene: TRBD1; CDR3nt: TGTGCCAGCAGTTCCCAGGGGGCGCGAGGTGGCTACACCTTC; CDR3aa: CASSSQGARGGYTF
j_gene: TRBJ1-2; abundance: .; v_gene: TRBV7-9; d_gene: TRBD1; CDR3nt: TGTGCCAGCAGCCTGGGACAGATCTATGGCTACACCTTC; CDR3aa: CASSLGQIYGYTF
j_gene: TRBJ2-2; abundance: .; v_gene: TRBV9; d_gene: .; CDR3nt: TGTGCCAGCAGTACCCGGTACACCGGGGAGCTGTTTTTT; CDR3aa: CASSTRYTGELFF
j_gene: TRBJ1-1; abundance: .; v_gene: TRBV29-1; d_gene: .; CDR3nt: TGCAGCGTTGACGGGGTGTACATGAACACTGAAGCTTTCTTT; CDR3aa: CSVDGVYMNTEAFF
j_gene: TRBJ2-7; abundance: .; v_gene: TRBV7-9; d_gene: .; CDR3nt: TGTGCCAGCAGCTCTAATAGAGCCTACGAGCAGTACTTC; CDR3aa: CASSSNRAYEQYF
j_gene: TRBJ2-5; abundance: .; v_gene: TRBV7-3; d_gene: .; CDR3nt: TGTGCCAGCAGCCCACGAGCGGGTGTGGAGACCCAGTACTTC; CDR3aa: CASSPRAGVETQYF
j_gene: TRBJ2-5; abundance: .; v_gene: TRBV28; d_gene: TRBD1; CDR3nt: TGTGCCAGCAGTTTTCAAACAGGGGCAGGAGAGACCCAGTACTTC; CDR3aa: CASSFQTGAGETQYF
j_gene: TRBJ1-3; abundance: .; v_gene: TRBV7-9; d_gene: .; CDR3nt: TGTGCCAGCAGCTTCCAAAGACACAGCTCTGGAAACACCATATATTTT; CDR3aa: CASSFQRHSSGNTIYF
j_gene: TRBJ2-7; abundance: .; v_gene: TRBV10-3; d_gene: TRBD2; CDR3nt: TGTGCCATCGCGGGGAGGGGATCCGAGCAGTACTTC; CDR3aa: CAIAGRGSEQYF
j_gene: TRBJ2-3; abundance: .; v_gene: TRBV7-9; d_gene: .; CDR3nt: TGTGCCAGCACCCCCGACAGGTTCACAGATACGCAGTATTTT; CDR3aa: CASTPDRFTDTQYF
j_gene: TRBJ1-1; abundance: .; v_gene: TRBV15; d_gene: .; CDR3nt: TGTGCCACGAAGGGCAGTCCGGGGACTGAAGCTTTCTTT; CDR3aa: CATKGSPGTEAFF
j_gene: TRBJ2-7; abundance: few; v_gene: TRBV30; d_gene: TRBD2; CDR3nt: TGTGCCTGGAGTCGAGGCGGGGGGGAGCAGTACTTC; CDR3aa: CAWSRGGGEQYF
j_gene: TRBJ2-7; abundance: .; v_gene: TRBV21-1; d_gene: .; CDR3nt: TGTGCCAACTCCCCGGGACTAGCGGGGGGCGAGCAGTACTTC; CDR3aa: CANSPGLAGGEQYF
j_gene: TRBJ1-1; abundance: few; v_gene: TRBV28; d_gene: .; CDR3nt: TGTGCCAGCAGTTTAGCGGGGTCGGACACTGAAGCTTTCTTT; CDR3aa: CASSLAGSDTEAFF
j_gene: TRBJ1-2; abundance: once; v_gene: TRBV27; d_gene: .; CDR3nt: TGTGCCAGCAGTCTAGGGGGGGCCTTCGTCTATGGCTACACCTTC; CDR3aa: CASSLGGAFVYGYTF
j_gene: TRBJ1-1; abundance: few; v_gene: TRBV9; d_gene: TRBD1; CDR3nt: TGTGCCAGCAGCCATGGGGACAGGGGCACTGAAGCTTTCTTT; CDR3aa: CASSHGDRGTEAFF
j_gene: TRBJ2-1; abundance: .; v_gene: TRBV5-4; d_gene: .; CDR3nt: TGTGCCAGCAGCTTGTTTCCGGGGAGCAATGAGCAGTTCTTC; CDR3aa: CASSLFPGSNEQFF
j_gene: TRBJ2-3; abundance: .; v_gene: TRBV4-1; d_gene: TRBD2; CDR3nt: TGCGCCAGCAGCCAAGAACCTAGCGGGGGTAGCACAGATACGCAGTATTTT; CDR3aa: CASSQEPSGGSTDTQYF
j_gene: TRBJ2-7; abundance: .; v_gene: TRBV6-5; d_gene: TRBD1; CDR3nt: TGTGCCAGCAGGAGATCCGGACAGGGCTCCTACGAGCAGTACTTC; CDR3aa: CASRRSGQGSYEQYF
j_gene: TRBJ2-1; abundance: .; v_gene: TRBV4-2; d_gene: .; CDR3nt: TGTGCCAGCAGCGACTCCTCCTACAATGAGCAGTTCTTC; CDR3aa: CASSDSSYNEQFF
j_gene: TRBJ1-2; abundance: .; v_gene: TRBV6-1; d_gene: .; CDR3nt: TGTGCCAGCAGGCGGACAGAGCTTCGAGGCTACACCTTC; CDR3aa: CASRRTELRGYTF
j_gene: TRBJ2-1; abundance: .; v_gene: TRBV11-2; d_gene: .; CDR3nt: TGTGCCAGCAGCGGGCGACAGAGCTCCTACAATGAGCAGTTCTTC; CDR3aa: CASSGRQSSYNEQFF
j_gene: TRBJ1-1; abundance: .; v_gene: TRBV18; d_gene: TRBD1; CDR3nt: TGTGCCAGCTCACCACGAAGCCAGGGGGTGAACACTGAAGCTTTCTTT; CDR3aa: CASSPRSQGVNTEAFF
j_gene: TRBJ2-7; abundance: .; v_gene: TRBV19; d_gene: .; CDR3nt: TGTGCCAGTAGTATCCGACAAGACTACGAGCAGTACTTC; CDR3aa: CASSIRQDYEQYF
j_gene: TRBJ2-1; abundance: .; v_gene: TRBV18; d_gene: .; CDR3nt: TGTGCCAGCTCACCAGGGGCGAACCGCAATGAGCAGTTCTTC; CDR3aa: CASSPGANRNEQFF
j_gene: TRBJ2-5; abundance: once; v_gene: TRBV7-8; d_gene: .; CDR3nt: TGTGCCAGCGACCCTACGGGACAAACGAAAGAGACCCAGTACTTC; CDR3aa: CASDPTGQTKETQYF
j_gene: TRBJ1-2; abundance: .; v_gene: TRBV5-4; d_gene: TRBD1; CDR3nt: TGTGCCAGCAGCCCGGGGACAGCATGGAGCTATGGCTACACCTTC; CDR3aa: CASSPGTAWSYGYTF
j_gene: TRBJ1-5; abundance: .; v_gene: TRBV7-2; d_gene: TRBD1; CDR3nt: TGTGCCAGCAGTCAGGACAGGGGGTCAAATCAGCCCCAGCATTTT; CDR3aa: CASSQDRGSNQPQHF
j_gene: TRBJ2-1; abundance: .; v_gene: TRBV29-1; d_gene: .; CDR3nt: TGCAGCGTTGTGGGTTTTAGGGAGAATGAGCAGTTCTTC; CDR3aa: CSVVGFRENEQFF
j_gene: TRBJ2-7; abundance: .; v_gene: TRBV6-6; d_gene: TRBD1; CDR3nt: TGTGCCAGCAGTTACTCCGGGACAGGGGGGCCAGAGCAGTACTTC; CDR3aa: CASSYSGTGGPEQYF
j_gene: TRBJ2-7; abundance: .; v_gene: TRBV18; d_gene: .; CDR3nt: TGTGCCAGCTCACCAAGGGCAGGGAAGGTCTACGAGCAGTACTTC; CDR3aa: CASSPRAGKVYEQYF
j_gene: TRBJ2-5; abundance: .; v_gene: TRBV4-1; d_gene: .; CDR3nt: TGCGCCAGCAGCGCCGGACTTCAGAGCCAGCAGTACTTC; CDR3aa: CASSAGLQSQQYF
j_gene: TRBJ1-2; abundance: once; v_gene: TRBV11-2; d_gene: TRBD1; CDR3nt: TGTGCCAGCAGCCCCCGGACAGGTTTCGACTATGGCTACACCTTC; CDR3aa: CASSPRTGFDYGYTF
j_gene: TRBJ1-6; abundance: few; v_gene: TRBV6-5; d_gene: .; CDR3nt: TGTGCCAGCAGCCAGCCAGTGAGGTATTCACCCCTCCACTTT; CDR3aa: CASSQPVRYSPLHF
j_gene: TRBJ2-7; abundance: .; v_gene: TRBV11-2; d_gene: .; CDR3nt: TGTGCCAGCAGCTTGAGGGGACATTACTACGAGCAGTACTTC; CDR3aa: CASSLRGHYYEQYF
j_gene: TRBJ1-2; abundance: .; v_gene: TRBV6-5; d_gene: .; CDR3nt: TGTGCCAGCACCTCCCCTGGGGCAGGCTATGGCTACACCTTC; CDR3aa: CASTSPGAGYGYTF
j_gene: TRBJ1-4; abundance: .; v_gene: TRBV5-5; d_gene: TRBD1; CDR3nt: TGTGCCAGCAGCTTCAGGGGGCCGGCTAATGAAAAACTGTTTTTT; CDR3aa: CASSFRGPANEKLFF
j_gene: TRBJ2-7; abundance: .; v_gene: TRBV5-4; d_gene: .; CDR3nt: TGTGCCAGCAGCTTGTCGGACGAGCAGTACTTC; CDR3aa: CASSLSDEQYF
j_gene: TRBJ2-1; abundance: .; v_gene: TRBV7-6; d_gene: TRBD1; CDR3nt: TGTGCCAGCAGCTTAGGGGGACAGGGCAATGAGCAGTTCTTC; CDR3aa: CASSLGGQGNEQFF